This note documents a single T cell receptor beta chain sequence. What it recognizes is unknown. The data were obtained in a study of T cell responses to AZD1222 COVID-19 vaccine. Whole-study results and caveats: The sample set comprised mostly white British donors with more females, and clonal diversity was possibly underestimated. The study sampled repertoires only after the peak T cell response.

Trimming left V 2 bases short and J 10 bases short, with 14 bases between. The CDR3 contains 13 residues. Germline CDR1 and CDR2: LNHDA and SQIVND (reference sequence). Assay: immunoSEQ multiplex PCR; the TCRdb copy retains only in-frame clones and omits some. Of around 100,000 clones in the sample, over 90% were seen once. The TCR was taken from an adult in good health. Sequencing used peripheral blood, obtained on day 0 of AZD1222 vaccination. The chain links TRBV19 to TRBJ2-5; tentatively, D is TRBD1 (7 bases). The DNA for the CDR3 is TGTGCCAGTAGTATAAACGGACAGGAGGGCCAGTACTTC. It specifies CASSINGQEGQYF. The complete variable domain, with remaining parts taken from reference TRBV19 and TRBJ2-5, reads DGGITQSPKYLFRKEGQNVTLSCEQNLNHDAMYWYRQDPGQGLRLIYYSQIVNDFQKGDIAEGYSVSREKKESFPLTVTSAQKNPTAFYLCASSINGQEGQYFGPGTRLLVL.